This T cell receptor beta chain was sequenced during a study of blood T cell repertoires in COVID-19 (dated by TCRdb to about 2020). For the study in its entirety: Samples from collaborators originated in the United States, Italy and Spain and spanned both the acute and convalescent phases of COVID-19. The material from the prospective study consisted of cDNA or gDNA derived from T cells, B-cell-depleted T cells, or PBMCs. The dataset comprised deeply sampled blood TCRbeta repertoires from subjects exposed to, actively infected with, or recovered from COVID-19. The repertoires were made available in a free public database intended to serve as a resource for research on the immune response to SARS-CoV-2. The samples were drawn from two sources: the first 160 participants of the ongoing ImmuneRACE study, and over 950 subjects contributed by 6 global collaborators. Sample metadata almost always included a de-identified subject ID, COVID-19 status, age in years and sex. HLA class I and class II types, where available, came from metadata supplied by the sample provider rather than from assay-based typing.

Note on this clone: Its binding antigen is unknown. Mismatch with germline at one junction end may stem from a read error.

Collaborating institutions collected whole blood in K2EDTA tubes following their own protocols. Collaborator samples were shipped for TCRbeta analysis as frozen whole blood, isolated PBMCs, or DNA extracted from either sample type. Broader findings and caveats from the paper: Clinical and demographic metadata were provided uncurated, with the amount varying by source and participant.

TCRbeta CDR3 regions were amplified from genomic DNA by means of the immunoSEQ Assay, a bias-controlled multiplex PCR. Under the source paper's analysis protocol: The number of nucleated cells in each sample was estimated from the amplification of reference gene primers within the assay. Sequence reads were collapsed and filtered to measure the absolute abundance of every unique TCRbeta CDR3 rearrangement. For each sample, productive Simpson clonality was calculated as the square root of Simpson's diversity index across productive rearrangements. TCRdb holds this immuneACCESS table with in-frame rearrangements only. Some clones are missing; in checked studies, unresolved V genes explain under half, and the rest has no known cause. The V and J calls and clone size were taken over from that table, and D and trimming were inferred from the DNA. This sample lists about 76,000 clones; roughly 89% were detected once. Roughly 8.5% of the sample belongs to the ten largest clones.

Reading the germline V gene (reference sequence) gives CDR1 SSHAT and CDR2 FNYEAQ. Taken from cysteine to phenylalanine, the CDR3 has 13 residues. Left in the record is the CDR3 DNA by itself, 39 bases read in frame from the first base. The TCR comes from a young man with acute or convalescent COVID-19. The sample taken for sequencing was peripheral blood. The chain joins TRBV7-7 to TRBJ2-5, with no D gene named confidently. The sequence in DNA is TGTGCTAGCAGTCCGGGTTTAAAAGAGACCCAGTACTTC. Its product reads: CASSPGLKETQYF.